The clone carrying this T cell receptor (beta chain) has more than one count but fewer than ten. This record comes from a study of regulatory T cells in long-lasting Graves disease. Time point here: persistent/refractory GD, antithyroid drugs over 5 years with positive TRAb. The TCR library was made from RNA extracted from PBMCs. Germline values: CDR1 SNHLY, CDR2 FYNNEI. CDR3 length: 12 amino acids. V was pared by 0 bases and J by 8 bases, with 4 bases between. iRepertoire HTBI primers and Arm-PCR of CDR3 regions built TCR beta libraries. TCRdb reanalysed the multiplex PCR reads using MiXCR and keeps one entry per CDR3 protein. Here the sample spans about 460,000 distinct CDR3 sequences, approximately 23% being singletons.

The chain recombines TRBV2 with TRBJ2-2, with D uncertain. The receptor was derived from a female donor with Graves disease. The input for sequencing was peripheral blood mononuclear cells (PBMCs), taken when the disease was refractory, from a patient treated with antithyroid drugs. This chain's CDR3 is CASSEARGELFF. The CDR3 DNA reads as TGTGCCAGCAGTGAAGCAAGGGGGGAGCTGTTTTTT.